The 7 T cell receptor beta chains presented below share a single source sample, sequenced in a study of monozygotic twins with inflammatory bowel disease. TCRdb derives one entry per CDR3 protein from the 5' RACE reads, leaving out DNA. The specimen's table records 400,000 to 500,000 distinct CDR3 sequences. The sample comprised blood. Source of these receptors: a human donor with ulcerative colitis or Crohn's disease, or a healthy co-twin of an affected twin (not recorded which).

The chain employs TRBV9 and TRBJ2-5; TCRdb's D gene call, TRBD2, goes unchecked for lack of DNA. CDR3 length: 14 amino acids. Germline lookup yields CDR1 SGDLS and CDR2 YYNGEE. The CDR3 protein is CASSAARGGETQYF.

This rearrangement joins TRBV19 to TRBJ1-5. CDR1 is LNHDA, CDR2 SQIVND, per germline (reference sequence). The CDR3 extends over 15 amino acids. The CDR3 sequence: CASSPNSASNQPQHF.

The CDR3 spells CASSLGGLPTGELFF. The chain has TRBV27 and TRBJ2-2; TCRdb's D call of TRBD2 is untestable without DNA. This CDR3 is built from 15 residues. Germline lookup yields CDR1 MNHEY and CDR2 SMNVEV (reference sequence).

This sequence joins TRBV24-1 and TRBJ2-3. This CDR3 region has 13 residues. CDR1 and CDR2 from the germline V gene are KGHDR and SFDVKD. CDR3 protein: CATSARSADTQYF.

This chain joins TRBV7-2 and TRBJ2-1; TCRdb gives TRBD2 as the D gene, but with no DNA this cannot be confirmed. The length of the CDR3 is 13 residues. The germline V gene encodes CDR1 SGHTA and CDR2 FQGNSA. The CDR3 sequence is CASSRDWSNEQFF.

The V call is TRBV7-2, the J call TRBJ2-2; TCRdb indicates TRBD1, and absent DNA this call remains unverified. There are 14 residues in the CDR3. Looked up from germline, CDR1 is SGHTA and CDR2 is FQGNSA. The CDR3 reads CASTMTGNTGELFF.

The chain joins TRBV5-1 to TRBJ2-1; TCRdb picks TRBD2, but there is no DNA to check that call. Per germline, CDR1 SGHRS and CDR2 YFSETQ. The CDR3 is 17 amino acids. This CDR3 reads CASSLVRTVSSYNEQFF.